The 8 T cell receptor beta chains below come from one sample, sequenced in a study of CD8+ T cells in alopecia areata. Extracted from the samples, RNA was reverse transcribed into cDNA to serve as the sequencing template. The protocol was immunoSEQ multiplex PCR, while the TCRdb copy is restricted to in-frame clones and leaves out a portion. The data contain 150,000 to 200,000 clones, around three fifths of them singletons. Sample: CD4+ T cells sorted from blood, taken at week 0. Receptors were obtained from a human donor with alopecia areata.

This clone was detected a few times. J is TRBJ1-1 and V is TRBV7-9; D remains unclear. The germline gives CDR1 SEHNR, CDR2 FQNEAQ (reference sequence). Deletions cut 2 bases from V and 4 bases from J, with 17 bases between. This CDR3 comprises 16 residues. As DNA, the CDR3 is TGTGCCAGCAGCTTATCCGAAATGAGCGGAGGCACTGAAGCTTTCTTT. Amino acids: CASSLSEMSGGTEAFF.

The genes are TRBV7-8 and TRBJ2-3, with D possibly being TRBD2 (6 bases). Between the trimmed V and J ends, which lost 3 bases and 4 bases, there was a span of 14 bases. Germline loops: CDR1 SGHVS, CDR2 FQNEAQ. The CDR3 covers 15 residues. Here the CDR3 DNA reads TGTGCCAGCAGCTTGAAGCGGGTAGGCCCAGATACGCAGTATTTT. This codes for CASSLKRVGPDTQYF.

The CDR3, as DNA: TGTGCCAGCAGCTTGGAACTAGCGTCCTACAATGAGCAGTTCTTC. It translates to CASSLELASYNEQFF. The chain has TRBV5-4 and TRBJ2-1; 7 bases match TRBD2. V lost 0 bases and J lost 1; bases outside the gene matches: 1. The CDR3 extends over 15 amino acids. Germline V gives CDR1 SGHNT, CDR2 YYREEE (reference sequence).

The V gene is TRBV19, the J gene TRBJ1-5; D is unclear. Trimming removed 5 bases from V and 11 bases from J, with 1 base in between. The CDR3 extends over 8 amino acids. Germline CDR1 reads LNHDA; CDR2 reads SQIVND (reference sequence). The CDR3 DNA follows: TGTGCCAGTAGTTCCCAGCATTTT. Residues: CASSSQHF.

Concerning this clone: A junction boundary mismatches the germline segment, possibly from a read error. V and J are TRBV7-7 and TRBJ1-2; TRBD1 matches 8 bases. The CDR3 spans 17 residues. The germline V gene encodes CDR1 SSHAT and CDR2 FNYEAQ (reference sequence). CDR3 nucleotide sequence: TGTGCTAGCAAATATCGGCTCAGGGGGCTGGTGAACTATGGCTACACCTTC. Its translation: CASKYRLRGLVNYGYTF.

The chain employs TRBV28 and TRBJ2-7, with a weak D call TRBD1 (6 bases). The CDR3 contains 12 residues. Trimming stripped 5 bases from V and 3 bases from J, with 8 bases between. CDR1 and CDR2 from the germline V gene are MDHEN and SYDVKM. This CDR3 is CASSQDSYEQYF. The CDR3 coding sequence is TGTGCCAGCAGTCAGGACAGCTACGAGCAGTACTTC.

The genes are TRBV7-9 and TRBJ2-5; tentatively, D is TRBD2 (7 bases). The length of the CDR3 is 16 residues. V lost 6 bases and J 2 bases, leaving 19 bases between the germline ends. Per germline, CDR1 SEHNR and CDR2 FQNEAQ (reference sequence). CDR3: CASRSNRGGEQETQYF. CDR3 sequence (DNA): TGTGCCAGCAGATCGAATAGGGGGGGAGAGCAAGAGACCCAGTACTTC.

V is TRBV11-2 and J is TRBJ2-7, with 7 bases lining up with TRBD1. Germline V lookup: CDR1 SGHAT, CDR2 FQNNGV. CDR3 size: 11 residues. V was clipped by 8 bases and J by 2 bases; unmatched bases: 0. In nucleotides, the CDR3 is TGTGCCAGCCAGGGGGCCTACGAGCAGTACTTC. Its translation: CASQGAYEQYF.